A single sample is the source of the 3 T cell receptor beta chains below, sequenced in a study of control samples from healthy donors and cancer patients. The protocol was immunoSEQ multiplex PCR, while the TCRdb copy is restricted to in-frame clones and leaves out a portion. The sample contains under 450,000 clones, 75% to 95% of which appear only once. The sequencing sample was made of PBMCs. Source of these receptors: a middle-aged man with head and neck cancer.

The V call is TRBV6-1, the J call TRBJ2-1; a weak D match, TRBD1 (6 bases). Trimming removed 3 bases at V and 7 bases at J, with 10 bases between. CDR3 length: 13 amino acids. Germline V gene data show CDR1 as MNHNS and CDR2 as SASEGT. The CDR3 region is CASSDRGRNEQFF. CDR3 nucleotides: TGTGCCAGCAGTGACAGGGGTAGGAATGAGCAGTTCTTC.

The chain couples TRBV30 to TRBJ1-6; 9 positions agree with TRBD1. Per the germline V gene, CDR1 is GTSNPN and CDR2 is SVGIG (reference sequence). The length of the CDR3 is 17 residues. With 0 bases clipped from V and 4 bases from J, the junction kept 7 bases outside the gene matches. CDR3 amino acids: CAWSVRAQGAYNSPLHF. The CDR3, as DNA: TGTGCCTGGAGTGTACGGGCACAGGGGGCTTATAATTCACCCCTCCACTTT. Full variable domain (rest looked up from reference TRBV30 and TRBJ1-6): SQTIHQWPATLVQPVGSPLSLECTVEGTSNPNLYWYRQAAGRGLQLLFYSVGIGQISSEVPQNLSASRPQDRQFILSSKKLLLSDSGFYLCAWSVRAQGAYNSPLHFGNGTRLTVT.

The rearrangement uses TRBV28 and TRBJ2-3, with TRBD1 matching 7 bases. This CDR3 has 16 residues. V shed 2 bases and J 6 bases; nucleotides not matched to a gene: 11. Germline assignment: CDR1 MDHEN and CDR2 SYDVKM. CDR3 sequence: CASSLRQSGGGDTQYF. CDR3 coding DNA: TGTGCCAGCAGTTTAAGACAGTCAGGGGGTGGGGATACGCAGTATTTT.